Included here is one T cell receptor beta chain sequence, with context. Its antigen is unknown. The junction differs from germline at one of its ends, possibly a read error. Looked up from germline, CDR1 is MDHEN and CDR2 is SYDVKM. There are 13 residues in the CDR3. These data belong to a study of cytomegalovirus exposure and HLA in healthy donors. Points from the study as a whole: A prior analysis recorded that most TCR beta V segments were productive about 87% or about 30% of the time.

The PCR made use of 60 Vbeta and 13 Jbeta primers. This table comes from immunoSEQ multiplex PCR, and its TCRdb copy is limited to in-frame clones, with some not included. The ten most abundant clones cover about 2.7% of a sample with approximately 120,000 clones. This receptor was identified in a man aged 25 to 40 in good health and CMV-seronegative. The specimen was PBMCs. The chain carries TRBV28 and TRBJ2-7; 8 bases are shared with TRBD1. CDR3 sequence reads: CASRDRERWERYF. DNA of the CDR3: TGTGCCAGCAGGGACAGGGAGAGGTGGGAGCGGTACTTC.